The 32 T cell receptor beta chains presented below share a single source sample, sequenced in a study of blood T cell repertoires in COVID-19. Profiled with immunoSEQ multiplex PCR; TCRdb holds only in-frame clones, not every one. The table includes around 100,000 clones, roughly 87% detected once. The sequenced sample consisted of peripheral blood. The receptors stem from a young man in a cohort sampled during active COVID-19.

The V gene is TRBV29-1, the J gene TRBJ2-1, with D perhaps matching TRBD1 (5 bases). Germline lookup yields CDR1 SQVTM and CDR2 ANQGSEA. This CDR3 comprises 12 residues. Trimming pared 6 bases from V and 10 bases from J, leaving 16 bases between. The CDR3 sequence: CSVATQGEEQFF. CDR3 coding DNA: TGCAGCGTGGCAACCCAGGGTGAGGAGCAGTTCTTC.

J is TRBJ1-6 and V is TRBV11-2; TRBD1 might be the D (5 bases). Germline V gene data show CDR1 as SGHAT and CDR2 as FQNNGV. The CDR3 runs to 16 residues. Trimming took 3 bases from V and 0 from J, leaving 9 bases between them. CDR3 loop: CASSFGGSSYNSPLHF. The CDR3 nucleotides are TGTGCCAGCAGCTTCGGGGGGAGCTCCTATAATTCACCCCTCCACTTT. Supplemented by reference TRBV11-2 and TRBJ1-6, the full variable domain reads EAGVAQSPRYKIIEKRQSVAFWCNPISGHATLYWYQQILGQGPKLLIQFQNNGVVDDSQLPKDRFSAERLKGVDSTLKIQPAKLEDSAVYLCASSFGGSSYNSPLHFGNGTRLTVT.

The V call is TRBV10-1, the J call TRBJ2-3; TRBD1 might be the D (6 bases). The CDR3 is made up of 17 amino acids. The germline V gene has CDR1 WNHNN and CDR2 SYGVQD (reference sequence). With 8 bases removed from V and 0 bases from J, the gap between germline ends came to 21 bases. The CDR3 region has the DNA TGCGCCAGCCTCCAGGGGAGCCAACCTCCTAGCACAGATACGCAGTATTTT. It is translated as CASLQGSQPPSTDTQYF.

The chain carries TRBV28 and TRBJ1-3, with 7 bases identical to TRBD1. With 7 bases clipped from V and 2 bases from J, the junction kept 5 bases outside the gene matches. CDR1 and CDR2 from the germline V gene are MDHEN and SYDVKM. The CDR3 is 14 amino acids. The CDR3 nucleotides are TGTGCCAGCAAGGGGGACAGTACTGGAAACACCATATATTTT. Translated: CASKGDSTGNTIYF.

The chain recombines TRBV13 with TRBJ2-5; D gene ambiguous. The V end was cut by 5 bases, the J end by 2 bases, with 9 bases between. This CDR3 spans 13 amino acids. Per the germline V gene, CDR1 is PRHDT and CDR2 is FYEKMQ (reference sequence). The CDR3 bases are TGTGCCAGCAGCCAGAGGATGCAAGAGACCCAGTACTTC. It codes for CASSQRMQETQYF.

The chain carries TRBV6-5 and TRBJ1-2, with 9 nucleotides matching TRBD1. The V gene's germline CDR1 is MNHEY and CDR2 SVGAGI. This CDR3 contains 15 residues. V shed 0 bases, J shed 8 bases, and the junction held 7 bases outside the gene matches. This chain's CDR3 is CASSYSFGTGRGYTF. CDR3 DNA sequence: TGTGCCAGCAGTTACTCGTTTGGGACAGGGCGCGGCTACACCTTC.

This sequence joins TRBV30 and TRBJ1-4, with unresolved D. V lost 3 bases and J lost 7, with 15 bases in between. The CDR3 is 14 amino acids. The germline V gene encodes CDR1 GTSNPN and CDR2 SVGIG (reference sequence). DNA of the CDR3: TGTGCCTGGAGCGCACCGGGGTCGGGTGAAAAACTGTTTTTT. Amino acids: CAWSAPGSGEKLFF.

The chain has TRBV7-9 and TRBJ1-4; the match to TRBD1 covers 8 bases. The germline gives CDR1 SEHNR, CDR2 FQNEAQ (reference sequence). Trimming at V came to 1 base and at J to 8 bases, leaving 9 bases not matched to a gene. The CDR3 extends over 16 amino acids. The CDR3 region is CASSLDRQGKAEKLFF. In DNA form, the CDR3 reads TGTGCCAGCAGCTTAGACCGACAGGGGAAGGCAGAAAAACTGTTTTTT.

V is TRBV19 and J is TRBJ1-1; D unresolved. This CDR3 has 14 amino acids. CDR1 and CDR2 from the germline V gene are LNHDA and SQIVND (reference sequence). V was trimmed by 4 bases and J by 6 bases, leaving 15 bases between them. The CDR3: CASSNSRSWSEAFF. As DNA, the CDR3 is TGTGCCAGTAGTAACAGTAGGTCATGGTCTGAAGCTTTCTTT.

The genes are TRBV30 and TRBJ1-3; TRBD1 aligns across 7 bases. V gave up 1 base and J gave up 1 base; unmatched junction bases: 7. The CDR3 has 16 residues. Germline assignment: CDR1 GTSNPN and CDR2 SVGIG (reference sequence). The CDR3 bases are TGTGCCTGGAGTGGCGGGGACAGAAGATCTGGAAACACCATATATTTT. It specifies CAWSGGDRRSGNTIYF.

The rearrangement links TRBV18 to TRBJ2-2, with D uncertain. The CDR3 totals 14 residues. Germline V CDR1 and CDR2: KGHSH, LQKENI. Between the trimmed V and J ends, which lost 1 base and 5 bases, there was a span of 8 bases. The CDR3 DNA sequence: TGTGCCAGCTCACCACTGGAGACGACCGGGGAGCTGTTTTTT. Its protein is CASSPLETTGELFF.

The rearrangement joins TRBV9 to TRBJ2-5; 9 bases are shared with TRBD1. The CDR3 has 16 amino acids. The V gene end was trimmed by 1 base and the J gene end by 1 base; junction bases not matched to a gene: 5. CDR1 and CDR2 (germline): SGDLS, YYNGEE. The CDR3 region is CASSVSGQGGQETQYF. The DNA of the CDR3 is TGTGCCAGCAGCGTATCGGGACAGGGTGGCCAAGAGACCCAGTACTTC.

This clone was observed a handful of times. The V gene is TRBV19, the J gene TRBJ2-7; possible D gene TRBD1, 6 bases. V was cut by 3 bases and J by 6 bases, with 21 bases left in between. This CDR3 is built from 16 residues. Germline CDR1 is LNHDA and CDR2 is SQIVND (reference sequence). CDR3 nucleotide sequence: TGTGCCAGTAGTATCCTCCCCCTTGGGGGCGCAGCCGAGCAGTACTTC. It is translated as CASSILPLGGAAEQYF.

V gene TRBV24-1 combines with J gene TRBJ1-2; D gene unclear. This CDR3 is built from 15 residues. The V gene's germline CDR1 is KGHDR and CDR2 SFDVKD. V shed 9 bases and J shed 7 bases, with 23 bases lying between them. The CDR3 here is CATLWVAPDLGGYTF. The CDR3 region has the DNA TGTGCCACCCTCTGGGTAGCGCCGGATTTGGGTGGCTACACCTTC.

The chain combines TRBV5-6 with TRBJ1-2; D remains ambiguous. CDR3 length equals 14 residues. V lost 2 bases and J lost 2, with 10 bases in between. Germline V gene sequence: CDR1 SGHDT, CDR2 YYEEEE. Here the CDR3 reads CASSFYPGNYGYTF. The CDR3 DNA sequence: TGTGCCAGCAGCTTTTATCCAGGAAACTATGGCTACACCTTC.

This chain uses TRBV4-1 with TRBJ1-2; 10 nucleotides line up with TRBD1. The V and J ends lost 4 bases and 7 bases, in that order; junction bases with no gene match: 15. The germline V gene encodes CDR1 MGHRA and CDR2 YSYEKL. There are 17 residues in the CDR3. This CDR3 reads CASSPLLPGQGSIGYTF. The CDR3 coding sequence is TGCGCCAGCAGCCCGCTCCTCCCGGGACAGGGGAGTATTGGCTACACCTTC.

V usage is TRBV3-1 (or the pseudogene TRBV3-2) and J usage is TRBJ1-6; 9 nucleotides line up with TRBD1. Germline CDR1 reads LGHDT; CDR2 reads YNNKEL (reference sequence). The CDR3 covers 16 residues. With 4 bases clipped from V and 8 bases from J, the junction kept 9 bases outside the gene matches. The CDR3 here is CASSREPGQGYSPLHF. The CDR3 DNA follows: TGTGCCAGCAGCCGAGAACCGGGACAGGGCTATTCACCCCTCCACTTT.

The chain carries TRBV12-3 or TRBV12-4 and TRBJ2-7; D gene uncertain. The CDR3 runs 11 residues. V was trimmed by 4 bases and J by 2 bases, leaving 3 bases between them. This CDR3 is CASSSTYEQYF. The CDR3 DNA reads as TGTGCCAGCAGTTCCACCTACGAGCAGTACTTC.

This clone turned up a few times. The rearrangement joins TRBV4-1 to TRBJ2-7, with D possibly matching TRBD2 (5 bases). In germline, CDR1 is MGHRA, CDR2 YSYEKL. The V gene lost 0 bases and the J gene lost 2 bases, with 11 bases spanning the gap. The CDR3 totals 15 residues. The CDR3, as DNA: TGCGCCAGCAGCCAAGAGACGGACTTACCCTACGAGCAGTACTTC. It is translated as CASSQETDLPYEQYF.

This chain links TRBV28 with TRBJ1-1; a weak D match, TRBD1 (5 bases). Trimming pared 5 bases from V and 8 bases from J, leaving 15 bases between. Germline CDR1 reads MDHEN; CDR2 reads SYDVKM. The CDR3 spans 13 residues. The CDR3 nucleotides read TGTGCCAGCAGTACGTATCAGGGTGGCGAAGCTTTCTTT. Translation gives CASSTYQGGEAFF.

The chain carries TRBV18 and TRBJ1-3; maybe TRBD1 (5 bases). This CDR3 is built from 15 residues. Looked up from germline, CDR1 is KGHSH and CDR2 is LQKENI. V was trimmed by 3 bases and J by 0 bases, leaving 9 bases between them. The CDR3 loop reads CASSPAGNSGNTIYF. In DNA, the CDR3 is TGTGCCAGCTCACCTGCAGGGAACTCTGGAAACACCATATATTTT.

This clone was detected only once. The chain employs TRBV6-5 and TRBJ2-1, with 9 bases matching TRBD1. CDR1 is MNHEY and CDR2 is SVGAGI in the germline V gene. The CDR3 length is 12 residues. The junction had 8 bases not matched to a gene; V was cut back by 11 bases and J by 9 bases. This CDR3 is CAANRGLVEQFF. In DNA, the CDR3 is TGTGCCGCGAACAGGGGGCTGGTTGAGCAGTTCTTC.

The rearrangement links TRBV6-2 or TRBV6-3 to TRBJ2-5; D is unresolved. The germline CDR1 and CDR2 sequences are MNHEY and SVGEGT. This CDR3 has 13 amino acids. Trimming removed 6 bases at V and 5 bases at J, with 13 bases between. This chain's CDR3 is CASSPPNGETQYF. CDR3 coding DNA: TGTGCCAGCAGCCCCCCAAACGGGGAGACCCAGTACTTC.

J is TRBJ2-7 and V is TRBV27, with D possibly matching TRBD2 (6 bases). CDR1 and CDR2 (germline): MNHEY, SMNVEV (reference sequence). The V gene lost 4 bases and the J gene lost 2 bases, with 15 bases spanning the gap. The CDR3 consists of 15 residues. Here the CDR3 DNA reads TGTGCCAGCAGTTCAGTGACTAGATTGACCTACGAGCAGTACTTC. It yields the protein CASSSVTRLTYEQYF.

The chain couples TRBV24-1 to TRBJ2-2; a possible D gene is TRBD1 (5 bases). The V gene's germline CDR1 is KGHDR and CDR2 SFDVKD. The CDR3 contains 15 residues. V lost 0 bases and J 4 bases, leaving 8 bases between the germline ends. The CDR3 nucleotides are TGTGCCACCAGTGATTTGAAGGGGCGCACCGGGGAGCTGTTTTTT. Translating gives CATSDLKGRTGELFF.

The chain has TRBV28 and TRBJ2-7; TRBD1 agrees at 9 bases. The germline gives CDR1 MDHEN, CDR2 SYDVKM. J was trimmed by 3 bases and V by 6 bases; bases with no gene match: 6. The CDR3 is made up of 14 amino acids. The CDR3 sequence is CASSQGDRDYEQYF. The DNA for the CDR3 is TGTGCCAGCAGCCAGGGGGACAGGGACTACGAGCAGTACTTC.

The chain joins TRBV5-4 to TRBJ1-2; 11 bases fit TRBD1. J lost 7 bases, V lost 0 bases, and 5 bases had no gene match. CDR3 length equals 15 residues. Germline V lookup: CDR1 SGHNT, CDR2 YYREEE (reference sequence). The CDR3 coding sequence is TGTGCCAGCAGCTTGGCCAGGGGACAGGGGGGTGGCTACACCTTC. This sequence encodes CASSLARGQGGGYTF.

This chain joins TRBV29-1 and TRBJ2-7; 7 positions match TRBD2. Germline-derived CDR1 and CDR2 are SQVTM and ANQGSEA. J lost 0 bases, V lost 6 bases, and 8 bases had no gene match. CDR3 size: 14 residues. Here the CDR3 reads CSVKGLESSYEQYF. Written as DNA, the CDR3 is TGCAGCGTAAAAGGACTAGAGAGCTCCTACGAGCAGTACTTC.

CDR3 in amino acids: CASSPEGARGYTF. As DNA, the CDR3 is TGTGCCAGCTCACCTGAGGGGGCTCGAGGCTACACCTTC. The V call is TRBV18, the J call TRBJ1-2; the match to TRBD1 covers 7 bases. The CDR3 extends over 13 amino acids. V lost 3 bases and J lost 8; bases outside the gene matches: 6. CDR1 is KGHSH, CDR2 LQKENI, per germline. Complete variable domain (other parts from reference TRBV18 and TRBJ1-2): NAGVMQNPRHLVRRRGQEARLRCSPMKGHSHVYWYRQLPEEGLKFMVYLQKENIIDESGMPKERFSAEFPKEGPSILRIQQVVRGDSAAYFCASSPEGARGYTFGSGTRLTVV.

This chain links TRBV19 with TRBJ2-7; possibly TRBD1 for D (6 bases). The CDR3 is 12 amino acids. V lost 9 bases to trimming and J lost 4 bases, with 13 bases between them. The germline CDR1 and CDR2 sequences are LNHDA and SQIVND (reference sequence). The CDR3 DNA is TGTGCCAGCTCAGGGGCGGTGTACGAGCAGTACTTC. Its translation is CASSGAVYEQYF.

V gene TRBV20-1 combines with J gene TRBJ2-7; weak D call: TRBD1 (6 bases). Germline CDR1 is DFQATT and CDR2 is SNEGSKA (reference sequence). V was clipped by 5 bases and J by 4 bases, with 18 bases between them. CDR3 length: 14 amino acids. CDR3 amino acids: CSAGGLGQLYEQYF. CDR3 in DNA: TGCAGTGCTGGTGGCCTTGGACAGCTATACGAGCAGTACTTC.

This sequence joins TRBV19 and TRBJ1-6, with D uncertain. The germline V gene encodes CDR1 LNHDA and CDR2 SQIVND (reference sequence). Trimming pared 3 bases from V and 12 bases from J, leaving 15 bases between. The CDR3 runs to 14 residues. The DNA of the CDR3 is TGTGCCAGTAGTATGTTAATGGAGACTAAACCCCTCCACTTT. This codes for CASSMLMETKPLHF.